The entry that follows covers one T cell receptor (beta chain) sequence. This clone has only one observation. Its antigen has not been determined. Germline and junction disagree at one end, which may indicate a read error. Other DNA sequences in the same sample also yield this CDR3. All of the isolated RNA was reverse transcribed with the High Capacity cDNA Reverse Transcription Kit, so expressed TCRB transcripts were sequenced. Deep immunoSEQ sequencing was applied to naive, central memory and regulatory T cell samples, giving an average of about 3.57 million total reads per sample. Sorted cells were lysed in RLT buffer and RNA was extracted with DNase-treated RNeasy Micro or Mini kits, depending on cell number. To prevent cross-contamination, each cell subset was processed individually, whereas patient and healthy donor samples were processed jointly. The immunoSEQ multiplex PCR was used to amplify TCRB sequences from cDNA, generating 87-bp fragments that spanned the CDR3 region. Amplicons were sequenced on the Illumina HiSeq platform. Regarding the original processing steps: PCR bias was corrected computationally using synthetic template baselines, and reads within Hamming distance 2 were collapsed, with unmergeable singletons discarded. By aligning reads against IMGT, V, D and J genes, CDR3 length, and insertions or deletions at six rearrangement sites were assigned. Within each subset, clonotype counts were normalized to sorted cell number, and only after that were true diversity and Gini coefficients computed with the tcR R package. Repertoire sharing was quantified using the overlap coefficient calculated on TCRB nucleotide sequences. Out-of-frame TCRB sequences from naive cells were analyzed as a proxy for the pre-selection repertoire. TCRdb stores this immuneACCESS table with in-frame sequences only. Part of the clones is absent; in the studies checked, under half of the shortfall reflects unresolved V genes, and no reason is known for the rest. V, J and clone size reflect that table, while D and trimming were determined from the DNA. The sample records around 310,000 clones, about 11% of which are singletons. Clones ranked in the top ten supply about 0.014% of the sample.

This entry is derived from a study of beta chain features in type 1 diabetes listed by TCRdb under 2018. Broadly, across the study: Mean age, gender distribution, total cell number and subset yield did not differ between patients and healthy donors. In the study, recently diagnosed type 1 diabetes patients and matched healthy donors were compared on the TCRB repertoires of their sorted circulating CD4+ T cell subsets. Across all samples, approximately 98,000,000 sorted cells were examined, and cell number per subset correlated strongly with RNA yield. Whereas all 28 donors provided naive and central memory subsets, regulatory and stem cell-like memory subsets were isolated from just 8 patients and roughly 8 healthy donors.

Each donor gave one peripheral blood draw, averaging around 120 mL, which was collected into heparinised tubes. Using a panel that included CD45RO, CCR7, CD25, CD127, CD95 and CD27, naive, central memory, regulatory and stem cell-like memory CD4+ T cells were sorted on a BD FACSAria II. A purity above 95% was achieved for all sorted populations. PBMCs were isolated immediately by Lymphoprep density gradient centrifugation and stained directly without culture. So that batch effects would be minimized, each experiment stained and sorted samples in pairs, pairing one healthy donor with one patient. Beyond this particular receptor, the publication reports: Because cDNA was sequenced instead of genomic DNA, highly expressing activated cells could be over-represented, though the groups showed no difference in activation or CD3 levels. PCR might favor shorter templates, but patient and control samples were amplified and corrected together, so any skew would affect both groups equally. Naive, central memory and regulatory TCRB repertoires appeared to be more alike among patients than among healthy donors. In all four CD4+ subsets, TCRB CDR3 length was moderately but significantly shorter in type 1 diabetes patients. Fewer insertions and more nucleotide deletions at VDJ recombination sites were observed in patients with type 1 diabetes, implying thymic rearrangement abnormalities. Only small numbers of individuals were included in the HLA sub-analyses, which left unresolved whether HLA type had any influence on TCRB rearrangement.

The TCR was taken from a woman in her thirties in good health. Sequencing was carried out using naive CD4+ T cells from blood. The intended sense of this specimen's cell subset or site label: true naive CD4+ T cells.

The nucleotide sequence reads TGTGCCAGCAGTTTAGCGGGAGTCGGGGAGACCCAGTACTTC. Translated, this gives CASSLAGVGETQYF. The chain links TRBV7-9 with TRBJ2-5; the junction holds 9 bases that match TRBD2. CDR1 SEHNR and CDR2 FQNEAQ were looked up in the germline V gene (reference sequence). Measured from the cysteine to the phenylalanine, the CDR3 is 14 residues long. The read is trimmed to its CDR3 DNA, 42 bases read in frame from base 1.